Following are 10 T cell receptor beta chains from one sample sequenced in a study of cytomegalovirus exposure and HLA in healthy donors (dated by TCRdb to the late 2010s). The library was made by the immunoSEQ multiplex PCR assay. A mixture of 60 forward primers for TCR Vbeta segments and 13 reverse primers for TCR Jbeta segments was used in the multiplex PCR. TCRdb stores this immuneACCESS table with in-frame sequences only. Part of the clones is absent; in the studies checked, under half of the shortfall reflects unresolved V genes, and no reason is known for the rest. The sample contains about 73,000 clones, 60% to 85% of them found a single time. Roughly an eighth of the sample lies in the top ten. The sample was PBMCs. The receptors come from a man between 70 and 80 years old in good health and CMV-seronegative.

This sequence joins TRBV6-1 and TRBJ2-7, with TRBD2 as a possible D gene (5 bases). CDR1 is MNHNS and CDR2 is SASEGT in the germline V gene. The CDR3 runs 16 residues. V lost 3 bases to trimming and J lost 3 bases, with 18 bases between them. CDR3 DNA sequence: TGTGCCAGCAGTGACCCGCGGGCCGGTTTCCTCTACGAGCAGTACTTC. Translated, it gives CASSDPRAGFLYEQYF.

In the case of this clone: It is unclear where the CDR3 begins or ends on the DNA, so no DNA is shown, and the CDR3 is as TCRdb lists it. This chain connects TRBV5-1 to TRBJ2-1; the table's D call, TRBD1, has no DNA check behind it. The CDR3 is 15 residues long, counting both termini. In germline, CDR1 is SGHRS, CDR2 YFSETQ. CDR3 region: CASNVGTGASSERFF.

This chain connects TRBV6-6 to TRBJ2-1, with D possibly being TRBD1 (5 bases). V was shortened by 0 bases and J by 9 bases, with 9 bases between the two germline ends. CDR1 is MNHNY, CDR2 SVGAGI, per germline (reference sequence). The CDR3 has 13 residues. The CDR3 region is CASSYSTQGEQFF. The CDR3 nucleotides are TGTGCCAGCAGTTACTCAACCCAGGGTGAGCAGTTCTTC.

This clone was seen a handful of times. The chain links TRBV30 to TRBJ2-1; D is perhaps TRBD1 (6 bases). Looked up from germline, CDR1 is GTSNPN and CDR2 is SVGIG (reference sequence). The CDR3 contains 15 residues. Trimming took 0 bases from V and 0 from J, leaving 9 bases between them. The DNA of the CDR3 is TGTGCCTGGAGTGTACACAGGGCCTCCTACAATGAGCAGTTCTTC. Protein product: CAWSVHRASYNEQFF.

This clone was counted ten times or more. DNA of the CDR3: TGTGCCAGCAGCTTAAGTATGCGGGACACTGAAGCTTTCTTT. Residues: CASSLSMRDTEAFF. The chain recombines TRBV5-8 with TRBJ1-1; no firm D call. Germline assignment: CDR1 SGHTS and CDR2 YDEGEE. The CDR3 has 14 residues. Trimming shortened V by 2 bases and J by 3 bases, and 11 bases separated the two germline ends.

This CDR3 reads CASSLGQGARDTQYF. CDR3 bases: TGCGCCAGCAGCTTGGGACAGGGGGCGCGGGATACGCAGTATTTT. The chain joins TRBV5-1 to TRBJ2-3, with TRBD1 matching 10 bases. This CDR3 is built from 15 residues. V lost 0 bases, J lost 6 bases, and 4 bases stayed unmatched. The germline CDR1 and CDR2 sequences are SGHRS and YFSETQ.

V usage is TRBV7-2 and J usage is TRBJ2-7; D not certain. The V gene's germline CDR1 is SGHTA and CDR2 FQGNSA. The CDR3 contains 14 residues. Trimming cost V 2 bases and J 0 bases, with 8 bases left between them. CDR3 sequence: CASSLYASSYEQYF. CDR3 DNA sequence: TGTGCCAGCAGCTTATACGCTAGCTCCTACGAGCAGTACTTC.

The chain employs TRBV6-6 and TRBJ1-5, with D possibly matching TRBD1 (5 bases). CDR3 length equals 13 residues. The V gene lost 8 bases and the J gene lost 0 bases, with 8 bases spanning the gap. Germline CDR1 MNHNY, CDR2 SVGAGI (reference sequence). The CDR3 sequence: CASGRDSNQPQHF. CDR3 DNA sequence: TGTGCCAGCGGCAGGGATAGCAATCAGCCCCAGCATTTT.

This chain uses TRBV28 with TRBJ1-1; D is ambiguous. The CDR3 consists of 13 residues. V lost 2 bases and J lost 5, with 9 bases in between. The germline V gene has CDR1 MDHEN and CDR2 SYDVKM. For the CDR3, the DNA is TGTGCCAGCAGTTTAGTTGAGGCGACTGAAGCTTTCTTT. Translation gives CASSLVEATEAFF.

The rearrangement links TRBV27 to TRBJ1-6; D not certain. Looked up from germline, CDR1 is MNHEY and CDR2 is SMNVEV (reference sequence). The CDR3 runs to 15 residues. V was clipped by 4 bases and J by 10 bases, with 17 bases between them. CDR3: CASSSRPASGSPLHF. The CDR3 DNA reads TGTGCCAGCAGTTCAAGGCCGGCCTCCGGGTCACCCCTCCACTTT.